The 2 T cell receptor beta chains presented below share a single source sample, sequenced in a study of tumor and adjacent non-tumor tissue in lung cancer. Three rounds of nested PCR, following a modified ARM-PCR protocol, produced the TCRbeta library. TCRdb fed the multiplex PCR reads into MiXCR, producing one record per CDR3 protein. The data show 100,000 to 150,000 distinct CDR3 sequences, over 65% seen once. No cell sorting was done before RNA was extracted from the tissue. Sequencing was performed on lung tumor tissue. All receptors derive from a man aged 25 to 40 with non-small cell lung cancer.

As concerns this clonotype: This may come from a read error, since a much larger clone is one base off. The genes are TRBV4-2 and TRBJ1-2, with 10 positions matching TRBD1. The CDR3 has 13 residues. Germline lookup yields CDR1 LGHNA and CDR2 YNFKEQ. The CDR3 region is CASSRDRGYDYTF. In DNA, the CDR3 is TGTGCCAGCAGCCGGGACAGGGGCTATGACTACACCTTC.

As regards this clonotype: A much larger clone is a single base away; this may be a read error. The J gene is TRBJ1-5, the V gene TRBV12-3 or TRBV12-4; no definite D call. The ends were cut back, 4 bases at V and 3 bases at J, with 10 bases in the middle. The CDR3 contains 14 residues. CDR3 loop: CASSWREINQPQHF. CDR3 bases: TGTGCCAGCAGTTGGCGGGAGATCAATCAGCCCCAGCATTTT.